This T cell receptor beta chain comes out of a study of chemoradiotherapy in HPV16-positive cancers. Study background: Functional T-cell assays on a couple of HPV16-positive patients' cells defined candidate HPV-specific clones and common TCR motifs.

Concerning this clone itself: No antigen is known for it.

Study results and caveats: Candidate HPV-specific clones and E7-related TCR motifs grew in tumor during treatment.

The data were produced by immunoSEQ multiplex PCR, yet TCRdb's version contains in-frame clones alone and is incomplete. The data hold tens of thousands of clones, with about 80% observed a single time. V lost 0 bases and J 1 base, leaving 8 bases between the germline ends. Germline V gives CDR1 LGHNA, CDR2 YNFKEQ. This CDR3 has 15 residues. This chain links TRBV4-2 with TRBJ2-3, with D unresolved. The clonotype was recovered from a human donor with HPV-associated anogenital cancer. The specimen comprised blood, sampled from a patient who underwent chemoradiotherapy. The CDR3 coding sequence is TGTGCCAGCAGCCAAGAAGGCGGAGGCACAGATACGCAGTATTTT. This encodes CASSQEGGGTDTQYF.